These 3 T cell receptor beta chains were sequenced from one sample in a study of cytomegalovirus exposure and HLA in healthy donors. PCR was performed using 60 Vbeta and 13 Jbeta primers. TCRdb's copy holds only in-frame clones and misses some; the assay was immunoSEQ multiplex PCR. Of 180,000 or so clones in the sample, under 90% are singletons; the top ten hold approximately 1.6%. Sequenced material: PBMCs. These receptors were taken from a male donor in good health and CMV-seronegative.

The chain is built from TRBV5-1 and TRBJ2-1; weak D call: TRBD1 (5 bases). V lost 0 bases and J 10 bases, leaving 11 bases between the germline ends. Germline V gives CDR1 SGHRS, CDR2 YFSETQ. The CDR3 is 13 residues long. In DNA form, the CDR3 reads TGCGCCAGCAGCTTGGAAGGGGATTGGGAGCAGTTCTTC. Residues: CASSLEGDWEQFF.

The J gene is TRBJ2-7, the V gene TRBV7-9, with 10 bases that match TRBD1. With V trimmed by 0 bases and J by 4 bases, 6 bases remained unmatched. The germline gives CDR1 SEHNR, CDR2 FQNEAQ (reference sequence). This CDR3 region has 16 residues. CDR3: CASSLAWTGGEYEQYF. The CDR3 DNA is TGTGCCAGCAGCTTAGCATGGACAGGGGGAGAGTACGAGCAGTACTTC.

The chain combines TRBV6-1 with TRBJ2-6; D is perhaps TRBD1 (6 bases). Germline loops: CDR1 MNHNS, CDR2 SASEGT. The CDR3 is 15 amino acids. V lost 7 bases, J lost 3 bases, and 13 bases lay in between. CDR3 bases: TGTGCCAGCAAAAAACAGGGAATTGGGGCCAACGTCCTGACTTTC. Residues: CASKKQGIGANVLTF.